The 11 T cell receptor beta chains given below trace back to one sample, sequenced in a study of shared clonotypes between healthy human individuals. Only in-frame clones appear in the TCRdb table, and some are missing; sequencing was by immunoSEQ multiplex PCR. Of about 2.3 million clones in the sample, under 95% were seen once. Sequencing was carried out using naive CD4+ T cells from PBMCs. Specified subset: CD45RA+ positively selected. These receptors originate from a man aged 18 to 29 in good health. Some clones in this sample may be carry-over from other donors' samples.

This clone was detected once. Other nucleotide sequences in the sample specify the same CDR3. V gene TRBV2 combines with J gene TRBJ1-5, with TRBD1 matching 7 bases. The germline gives CDR1 SNHLY, CDR2 FYNNEI. Trimming took 4 bases from V and 6 from J; bases not matched to a gene: 6. The CDR3 is 14 residues long. The CDR3 loop is CASSGTGEVQPQHF. The CDR3 DNA reads TGTGCCAGCAGTGGAACAGGGGAGGTTCAGCCCCAGCATTTT.

J is TRBJ1-2 and V is TRBV28; no firm D call. The length of the CDR3 is 13 residues. V lost 3 bases and J lost 2, with 7 bases in between. CDR1 and CDR2 from the germline V gene are MDHEN and SYDVKM. CDR3 nucleotides: TGTGCCAGCAGTTTCAGGCCGAACTATGGCTACACCTTC. Translating gives CASSFRPNYGYTF.

The gene calls are TRBV19 and TRBJ2-3; tentative D call: TRBD1 (6 bases). V lost 10 bases and J lost 1, with 12 bases in between. This CDR3 contains 13 residues. Germline V gene lookup returns CDR1 LNHDA and CDR2 SQIVND (reference sequence). DNA for the CDR3: TGTGCCACCAATAACAGGGGCACAGATACGCAGTATTTT. The encoded protein is CATNNRGTDTQYF.

The rearrangement links TRBV5-1 to TRBJ2-5; D perhaps matches TRBD2 (6 bases). The CDR3 length is 15 residues. V dropped 1 base and J dropped 3 bases, with 13 bases sitting between them. Germline V gives CDR1 SGHRS, CDR2 YFSETQ. The chain's CDR3 is CASSLQGLHEETQYF. Written as DNA, the CDR3 is TGCGCCAGCAGCTTGCAGGGACTCCACGAAGAGACCCAGTACTTC.

This clone was detected a few times. V is TRBV19 and J is TRBJ2-3; 8 bases align to TRBD1. Germline CDR1 and CDR2: LNHDA and SQIVND (reference sequence). This CDR3 spans 16 amino acids. With 4 bases clipped from V and 3 bases from J, the junction kept 9 bases outside the gene matches. The CDR3 protein is CASSTGGRGLTDTQYF. The DNA for the CDR3 is TGTGCCAGTAGTACCGGGGGCAGGGGGCTAACAGATACGCAGTATTTT.

V and J are TRBV28 and TRBJ2-3, with D perhaps matching TRBD1 or TRBD2 (5 bases each). CDR3 size: 15 residues. The germline V gene has CDR1 MDHEN and CDR2 SYDVKM. V shed 5 bases and J shed 1 base, with 13 bases lying between them. The CDR3 nucleotides are TGTGCCAGCAGTCCCCGGGACCCGCGCACAGATACGCAGTATTTT. It is translated as CASSPRDPRTDTQYF.

In regard to this clone: The sample carries other DNA sequences with the same CDR3. The chain links TRBV18 to TRBJ1-4; D is ambiguous. The V gene lost 3 bases and the J gene lost 4 bases, with 6 bases spanning the gap. CDR1 is KGHSH, CDR2 LQKENI, per germline. CDR3 length equals 13 residues. The CDR3 coding sequence is TGTGCCAGCTCACCGCCTAGTAATGAAAAACTGTTTTTT. Its translation is CASSPPSNEKLFF.

The genes are TRBV12-5 and TRBJ2-3; the D gene could be TRBD1 or TRBD2 (5 bases each). CDR3 length: 13 residues. The germline V gene encodes CDR1 LGHNT and CDR2 FRNRAP. The V end was cut by 3 bases, the J end by 9 bases, with 13 bases between. As DNA, the CDR3 is TGTGCTAGTGGTTTATTGGGGGTGGCGACGCAGTATTTT. Translation: CASGLLGVATQYF.

Concerning this clone: Additional DNA sequences in this sample encode the identical CDR3. The CDR3 DNA is TGTGCCACCAGCAGGGACAGTGGCGGCTACACCTTC. It is translated as CATSRDSGGYTF. The gene calls are TRBV15 and TRBJ1-2; a weak D match, TRBD1 (6 bases). From germline, CDR1 is LNHNV and CDR2 YYDKDF (reference sequence). The CDR3 has 12 residues. Between the trimmed V and J ends, which lost 3 bases and 8 bases, there was a span of 10 bases.

The chain couples TRBV2 to TRBJ1-5, with 7 nucleotides matching TRBD1. The J segment lost 8 bases and the V segment lost 4 bases, leaving 8 bases of the junction unmatched. Germline CDR1 reads SNHLY; CDR2 reads FYNNEI. The CDR3 covers 14 residues. The DNA of the CDR3 is TGTGCCAGCAGTGGGAGGGGCCAGGGGGAGCCCCAGCATTTT. It yields the protein CASSGRGQGEPQHF.

The chain carries TRBV13 and TRBJ1-2; 8 bases agree with TRBD1. Looked up from germline, CDR1 is PRHDT and CDR2 is FYEKMQ (reference sequence). CDR3 length: 12 residues. Trimming removed 5 bases from V and 8 bases from J; junction bases left unmatched: 4. The CDR3 region has the DNA TGTGCCAGCAGCCGGACAGGGAGAGGCTACACCTTC. Translating it yields CASSRTGRGYTF.